This T cell receptor (beta chain) was captured in a study of blood T cell repertoires in COVID-19. Study-level background: There were acute and convalescent COVID-19 samples, and they came from the United States, Italy and Spain. From T cells, B-cell-depleted T cells, or PBMCs came the material, which was cDNA or gDNA.

This CDR3 region has 16 residues. Germline CDR1 is MNHNY and CDR2 is SVGAGI (reference sequence). The germline V and J ends were trimmed by 3 bases and 0 bases, with 15 bases remaining between them. Original processing methods: Estimates of nucleated cell counts were drawn from the amplification of reference gene primers. Produced via immunoSEQ multiplex PCR; TCRdb's table is partial and in-frame only. That table supplies the V and J calls and clone size; D and trimming were determined from the DNA. The data contain more than 150,000 clones, about four fifths of them singletons. Seattle patients were enrolled while actively infected and followed longitudinally.

The specimen sequenced was peripheral blood. The gene calls are TRBV6-6 and TRBJ2-7, with D perhaps matching TRBD1 (6 bases). The clonotype originates from a woman older than 75 with COVID-19, enrolled during active disease. Here the CDR3 reads CASSYMGASSSYEQYF. The CDR3 nucleotides read TGTGCCAGCAGTTATATGGGGGCCTCCTCCTCCTACGAGCAGTACTTC.